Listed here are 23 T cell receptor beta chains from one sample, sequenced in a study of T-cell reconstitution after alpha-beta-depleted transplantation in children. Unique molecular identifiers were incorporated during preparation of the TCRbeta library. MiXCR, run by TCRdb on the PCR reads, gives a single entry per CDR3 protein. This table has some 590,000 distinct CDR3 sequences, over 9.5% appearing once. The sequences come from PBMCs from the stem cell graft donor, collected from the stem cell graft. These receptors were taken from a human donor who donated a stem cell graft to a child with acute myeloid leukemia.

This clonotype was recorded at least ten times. DNA of the CDR3: TGTGCCAGCTCTCGAGACAGCAGCACTGAAGCTTTCTTT. Translated, it gives CASSRDSSTEAFF. The V gene is TRBV18, the J gene TRBJ1-1; tentatively, D is TRBD1 (5 bases). V was pared by 6 bases and J by 4 bases, with 12 bases between. The V gene's germline CDR1 is KGHSH and CDR2 LQKENI. This CDR3 has 13 amino acids.

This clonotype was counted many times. The CDR3 nucleotides read TGTGCCAGCAGGCACTTACAGAACAATGAGCAGTTCTTC. Translated, it gives CASRHLQNNEQFF. This chain joins TRBV14 and TRBJ2-1; D is unclear. The CDR3 length is 13 residues. CDR1 is SGHDN, CDR2 FVKESK, per germline. The V gene lost 6 bases and the J gene lost 5 bases, with 11 bases spanning the gap.

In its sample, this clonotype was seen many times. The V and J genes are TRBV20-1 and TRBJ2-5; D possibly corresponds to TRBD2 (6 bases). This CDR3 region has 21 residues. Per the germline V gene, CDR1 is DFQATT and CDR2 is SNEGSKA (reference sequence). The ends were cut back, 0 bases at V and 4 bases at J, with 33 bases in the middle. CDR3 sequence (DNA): TGCAGTGCTAGAGATCAAAATAGTCTCGCAGGGACTCACTATTTCAGAGAGACCCAGTACTTC. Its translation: CSARDQNSLAGTHYFRETQYF.

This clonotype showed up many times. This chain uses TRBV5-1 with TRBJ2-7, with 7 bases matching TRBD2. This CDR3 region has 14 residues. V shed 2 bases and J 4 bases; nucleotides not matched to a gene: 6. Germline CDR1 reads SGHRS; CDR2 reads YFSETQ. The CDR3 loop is CASSFPGLGYEQYF. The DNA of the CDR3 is TGCGCCAGCAGCTTCCCCGGACTAGGGTACGAGCAGTACTTC.

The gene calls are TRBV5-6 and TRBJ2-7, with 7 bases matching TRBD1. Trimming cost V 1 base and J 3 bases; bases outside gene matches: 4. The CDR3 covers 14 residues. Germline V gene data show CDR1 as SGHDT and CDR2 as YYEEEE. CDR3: CASSLRDSIYEQYF. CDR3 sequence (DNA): TGTGCCAGCAGCTTGAGGGACAGCATCTACGAGCAGTACTTC. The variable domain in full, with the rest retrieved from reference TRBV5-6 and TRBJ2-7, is DAGVTQSPTHLIKTRGQQVTLRCSPKSGHDTVSWYQQALGQGPQFIFQYYEEEERQRGNFPDRFSGHQFPNYSSELNVNALLLGDSALYLCASSLRDSIYEQYFGPGTRLTVT.

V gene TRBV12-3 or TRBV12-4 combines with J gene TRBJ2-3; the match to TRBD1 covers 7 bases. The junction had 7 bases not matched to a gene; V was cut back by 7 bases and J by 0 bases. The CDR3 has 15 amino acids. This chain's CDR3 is CASIRTGVSTDTQYF. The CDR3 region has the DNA TGTGCCAGCATTAGGACAGGAGTTAGCACAGATACGCAGTATTTT.

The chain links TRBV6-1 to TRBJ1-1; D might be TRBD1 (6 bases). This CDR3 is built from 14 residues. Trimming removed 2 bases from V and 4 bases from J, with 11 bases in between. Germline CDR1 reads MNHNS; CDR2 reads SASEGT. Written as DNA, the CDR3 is TGTGCCAGCAGTGAAAGTCAGGGGTCCACTGAAGCTTTCTTT. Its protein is CASSESQGSTEAFF.

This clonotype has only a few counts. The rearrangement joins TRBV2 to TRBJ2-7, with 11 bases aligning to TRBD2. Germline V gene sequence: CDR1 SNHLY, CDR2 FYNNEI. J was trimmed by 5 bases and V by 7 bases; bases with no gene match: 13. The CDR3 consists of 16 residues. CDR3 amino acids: CASMRARTSGLNEQYF. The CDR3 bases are TGTGCCAGCATGCGGGCCAGGACTAGCGGGCTAAACGAGCAGTACTTC.

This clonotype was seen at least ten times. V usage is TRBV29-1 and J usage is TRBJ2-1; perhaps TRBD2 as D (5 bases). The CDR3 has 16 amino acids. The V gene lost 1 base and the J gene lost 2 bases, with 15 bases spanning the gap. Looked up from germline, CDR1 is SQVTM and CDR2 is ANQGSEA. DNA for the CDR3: TGCAGCGTTGAAGGAGGGCAGTTCGACCCCTACAATGAGCAGTTCTTC. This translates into CSVEGGQFDPYNEQFF.

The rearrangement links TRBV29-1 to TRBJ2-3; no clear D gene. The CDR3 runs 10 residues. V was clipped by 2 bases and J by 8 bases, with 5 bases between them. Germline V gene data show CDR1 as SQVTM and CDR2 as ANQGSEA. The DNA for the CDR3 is TGCAGCGTTGAATGGGGTACGCAGTATTTT. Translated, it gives CSVEWGTQYF.

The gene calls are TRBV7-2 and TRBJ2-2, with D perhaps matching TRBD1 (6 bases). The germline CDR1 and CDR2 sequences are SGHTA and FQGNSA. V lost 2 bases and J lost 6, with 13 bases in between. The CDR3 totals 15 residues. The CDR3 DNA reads TGTGCCAGCAGCTTACGACAGGCCTTGGCCGGGGAGCTGTTTTTT. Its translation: CASSLRQALAGELFF.

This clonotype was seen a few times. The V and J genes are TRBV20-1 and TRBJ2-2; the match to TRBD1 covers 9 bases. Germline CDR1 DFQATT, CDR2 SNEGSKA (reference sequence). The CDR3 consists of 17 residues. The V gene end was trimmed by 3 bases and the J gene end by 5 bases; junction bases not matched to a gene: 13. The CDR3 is CSASSPVQGARTGELFF. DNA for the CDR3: TGCAGTGCTAGTTCCCCCGTACAGGGGGCTCGGACCGGGGAGCTGTTTTTT.

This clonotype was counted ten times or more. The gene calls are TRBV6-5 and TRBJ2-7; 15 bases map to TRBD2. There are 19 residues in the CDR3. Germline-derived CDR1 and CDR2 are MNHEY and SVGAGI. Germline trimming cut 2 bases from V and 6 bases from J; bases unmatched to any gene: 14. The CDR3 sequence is CASSYARTSGRAQASEQYF. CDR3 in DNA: TGTGCCAGCAGTTACGCGAGGACTAGCGGGAGGGCGCAAGCATCCGAGCAGTACTTC.

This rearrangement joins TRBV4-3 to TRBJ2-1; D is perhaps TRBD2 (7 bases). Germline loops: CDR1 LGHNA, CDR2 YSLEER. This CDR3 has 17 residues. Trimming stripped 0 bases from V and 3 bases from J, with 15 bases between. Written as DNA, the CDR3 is TGCGCCAGCAGCCAAGATCTGGCCGGGGGGCTCTACAATGAGCAGTTCTTC. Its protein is CASSQDLAGGLYNEQFF.

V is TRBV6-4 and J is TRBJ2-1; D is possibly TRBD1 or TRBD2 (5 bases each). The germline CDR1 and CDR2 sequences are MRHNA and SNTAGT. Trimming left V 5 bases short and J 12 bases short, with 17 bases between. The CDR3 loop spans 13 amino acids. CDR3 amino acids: CASSHLSGGGQFF. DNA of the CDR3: TGTGCCAGCAGTCACTTGAGCGGTGGGGGGCAGTTCTTC.

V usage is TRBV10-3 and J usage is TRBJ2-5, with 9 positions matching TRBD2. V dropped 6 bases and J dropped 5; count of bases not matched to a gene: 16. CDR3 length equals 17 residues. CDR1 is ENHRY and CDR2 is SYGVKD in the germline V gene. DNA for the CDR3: TGTGCCATCAGGCCCGTTAGCGGGAGAGAGAACGCGGAGACCCAGTACTTC. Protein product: CAIRPVSGRENAETQYF.

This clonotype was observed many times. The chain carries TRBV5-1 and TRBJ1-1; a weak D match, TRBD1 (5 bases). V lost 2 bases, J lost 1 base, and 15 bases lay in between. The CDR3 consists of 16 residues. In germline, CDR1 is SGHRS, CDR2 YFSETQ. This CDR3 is CASSFLGVSQNTEAFF. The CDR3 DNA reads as TGCGCCAGCAGCTTCCTGGGGGTGAGCCAGAACACTGAAGCTTTCTTT. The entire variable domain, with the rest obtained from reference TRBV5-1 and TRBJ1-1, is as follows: KAGVTQTPRYLIKTRGQQVTLSCSPISGHRSVSWYQQTPGQGLQFLFEYFSETQRNKGNFPGRFSGRQFSNSRSEMNVSTLELGDSALYLCASSFLGVSQNTEAFFGQGTRLTVV.

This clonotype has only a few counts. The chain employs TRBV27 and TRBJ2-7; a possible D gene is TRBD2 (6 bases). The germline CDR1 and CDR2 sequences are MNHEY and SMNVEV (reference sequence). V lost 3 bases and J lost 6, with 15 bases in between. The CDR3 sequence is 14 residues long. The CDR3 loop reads CASSLGGSGSEQYF. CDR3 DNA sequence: TGTGCCAGCAGTTTGGGGGGTAGCGGTTCCGAGCAGTACTTC.

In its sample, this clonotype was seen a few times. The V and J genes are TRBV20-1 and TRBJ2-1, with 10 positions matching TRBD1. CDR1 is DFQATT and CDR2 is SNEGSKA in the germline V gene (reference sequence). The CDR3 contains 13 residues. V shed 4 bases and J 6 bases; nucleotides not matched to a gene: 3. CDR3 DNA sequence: TGCAGTGCTAAATGGACAGGGGGCAATGAGCAGTTCTTC. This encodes CSAKWTGGNEQFF.

Here the CDR3 DNA reads TGCAGTGCTAGACCTACCATCTATTACACCGGGGAGCTGTTTTTT. Translating gives CSARPTIYYTGELFF. The chain has TRBV20-1 and TRBJ2-2, with unresolved D. Germline-derived CDR1 and CDR2 are DFQATT and SNEGSKA (reference sequence). The CDR3 sequence is 15 residues long. Between the trimmed V and J ends, which lost 2 bases and 3 bases, there was a span of 13 bases.

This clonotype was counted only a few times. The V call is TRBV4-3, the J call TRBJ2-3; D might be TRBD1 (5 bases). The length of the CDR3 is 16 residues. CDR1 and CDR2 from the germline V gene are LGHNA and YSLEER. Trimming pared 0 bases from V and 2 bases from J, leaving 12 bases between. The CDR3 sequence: CASSQEIGAATDTQYF. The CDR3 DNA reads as TGCGCCAGCAGCCAAGAGATAGGGGCCGCCACAGATACGCAGTATTTT.

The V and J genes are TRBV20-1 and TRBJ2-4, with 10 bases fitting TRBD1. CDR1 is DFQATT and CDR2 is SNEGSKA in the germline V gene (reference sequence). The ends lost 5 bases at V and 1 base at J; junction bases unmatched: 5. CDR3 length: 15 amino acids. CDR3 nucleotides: TGCAGTGCTGGGGACAGGGGTAGGGCCAAAAACATTCAGTACTTC. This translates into CSAGDRGRAKNIQYF.

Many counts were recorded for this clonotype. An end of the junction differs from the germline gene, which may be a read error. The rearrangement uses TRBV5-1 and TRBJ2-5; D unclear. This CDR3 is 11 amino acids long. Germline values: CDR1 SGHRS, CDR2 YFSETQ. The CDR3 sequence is CASSYQETQYF. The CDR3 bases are TGTGCCAGCAGTTACCAAGAGACCCAGTACTTC.